This TCR beta chain was sequenced during a study of CD8 T cells in Susac syndrome. An input of about 0.5 to 1 ug of RNA was subjected to reverse transcription using random hexamers. TCRdb processed the immunoSEQ multiplex PCR reads anew with MiXCR; each CDR3 protein has one entry. Of 150,000 to 180,000 distinct CDR3 sequences in the sample, around 96% were seen once. CDR1 SNHLY and CDR2 FYNNEI come from the germline V gene. The V gene lost 7 bases and the J gene lost 16 bases, with 14 bases spanning the gap. CDR3 size: 11 residues. The J gene is TRBJ1-6, the V gene TRBV2, with a weak D call TRBD1 (6 bases). Sequences were obtained from CD8+ T cells from PBMCs. The receptor's source is a human donor with multiple sclerosis. CDR3 amino acids: CASTLNRALHF. The CDR3 DNA follows: TGTGCCAGCACCCTGAACAGGGCTCTCCACTTT.